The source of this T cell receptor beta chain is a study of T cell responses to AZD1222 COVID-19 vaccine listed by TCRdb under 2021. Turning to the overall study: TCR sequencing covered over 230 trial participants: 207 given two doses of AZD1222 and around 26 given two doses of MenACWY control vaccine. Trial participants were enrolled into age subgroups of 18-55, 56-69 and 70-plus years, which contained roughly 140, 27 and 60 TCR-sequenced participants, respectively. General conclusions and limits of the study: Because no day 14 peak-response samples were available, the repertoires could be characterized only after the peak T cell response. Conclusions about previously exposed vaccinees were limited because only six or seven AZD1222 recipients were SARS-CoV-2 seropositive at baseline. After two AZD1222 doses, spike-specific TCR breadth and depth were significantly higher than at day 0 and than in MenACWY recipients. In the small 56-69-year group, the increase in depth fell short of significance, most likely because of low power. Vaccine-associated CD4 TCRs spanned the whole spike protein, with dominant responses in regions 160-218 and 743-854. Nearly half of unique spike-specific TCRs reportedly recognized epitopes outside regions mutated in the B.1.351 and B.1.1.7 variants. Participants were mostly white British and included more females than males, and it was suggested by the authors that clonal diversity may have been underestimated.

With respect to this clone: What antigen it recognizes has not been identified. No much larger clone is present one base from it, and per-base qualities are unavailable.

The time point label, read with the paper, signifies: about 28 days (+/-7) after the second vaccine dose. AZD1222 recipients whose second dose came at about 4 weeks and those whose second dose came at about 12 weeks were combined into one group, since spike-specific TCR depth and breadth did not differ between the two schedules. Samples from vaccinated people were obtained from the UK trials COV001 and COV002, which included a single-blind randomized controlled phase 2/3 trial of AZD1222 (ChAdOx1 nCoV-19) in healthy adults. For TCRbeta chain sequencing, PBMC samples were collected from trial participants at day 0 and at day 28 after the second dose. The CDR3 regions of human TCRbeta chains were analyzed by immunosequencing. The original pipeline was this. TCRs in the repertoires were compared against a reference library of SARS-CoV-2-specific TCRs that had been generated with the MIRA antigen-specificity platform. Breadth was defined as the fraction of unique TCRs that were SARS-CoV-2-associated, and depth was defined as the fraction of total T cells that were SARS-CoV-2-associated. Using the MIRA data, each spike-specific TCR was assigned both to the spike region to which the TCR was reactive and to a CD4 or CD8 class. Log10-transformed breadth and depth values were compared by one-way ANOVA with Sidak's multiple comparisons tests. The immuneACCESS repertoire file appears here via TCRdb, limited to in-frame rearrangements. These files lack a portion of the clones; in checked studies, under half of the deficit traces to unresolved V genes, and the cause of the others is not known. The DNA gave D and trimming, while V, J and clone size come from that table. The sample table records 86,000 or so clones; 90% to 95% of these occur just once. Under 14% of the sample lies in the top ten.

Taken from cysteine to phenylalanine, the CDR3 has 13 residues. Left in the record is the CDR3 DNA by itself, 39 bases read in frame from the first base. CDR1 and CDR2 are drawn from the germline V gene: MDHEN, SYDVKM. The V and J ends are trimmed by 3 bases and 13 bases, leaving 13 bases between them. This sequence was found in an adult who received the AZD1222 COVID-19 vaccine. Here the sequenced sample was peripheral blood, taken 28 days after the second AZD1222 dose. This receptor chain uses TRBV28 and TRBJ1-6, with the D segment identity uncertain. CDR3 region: CASSLQMDRPLHF. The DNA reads TGTGCCAGCAGTTTGCAGATGGACCGGCCCCTCCACTTT.